The entry below describes one T cell receptor beta chain. Its antigen target is currently unknown. No per-base quality is available; no much larger clone lies one base away. The sample is drawn from a study of identical twins (dated by TCRdb to about 2016). Study-level background: To test whether fetal clonotypes persist, this study deep-sequenced TCR alpha and beta repertoires from monozygotic twins, from unrelated adults of various ages, and from cord blood. To rule out contamination, the twin experiments were replicated at different times with different library preparation protocols. Study-wide findings and limitations: Because the same donors could not be followed over many years, conclusions were based on cross-sectional statistical analysis. Compared with coincidental sharing between unrelated individuals, out-of-frame TCR alpha sequences shared between twins had an excess of sequences with low generation probability. Invariant T cells such as MAIT and iNKT could partly confound zero-insertion analyses, though diverse VJ usage argued against this for most clonotypes. In beta out-of-frame sequences, excess twin sharing was weaker, because having fewer shared sequences lowered the signal-to-noise ratio. Fewer insertions were carried by abundant cord blood beta clonotypes, a similar but weaker trend appeared in young adult naive repertoires, and no such trend appeared in memory repertoires. In monozygotic twins, out-of-frame TCR alpha sharing was systematically underestimated by recombination models, although the models agreed with sharing between unrelated individuals.

Every donor was a healthy Caucasian. The twin cohort consisted of three pairs of female monozygotic twins, all aged roughly 18 to 30 years. Peripheral blood mononuclear cells were used as the source from which RNA for TCR libraries was isolated. Trimmed from V: 5 bases; trimmed from J: 0 bases; junction bases lacking a gene match: 5. The CDR3 measures 17 amino acids from cysteine to phenylalanine. Just the 51-base CDR3 DNA is kept, in frame starting at base 1. The germline V gene (reference sequence) sets CDR1 to SEHNR and CDR2 to FQNEAQ. The library was produced with 5' RACE. Sequencing took place on an Illumina HiSeq 2000. Template switching added a universal primer binding site, and the final cDNA carried a unique molecular identifier that allowed TCR cDNA molecules to be counted accurately. Specific primers in the conserved constant-segment region were used to synthesize first-strand cDNA for TCR alpha and beta chains. To control for contamination, every cDNA library was double barcoded, receiving both a SMART-Mk sample barcode and Illumina barcodes. TruSeq adapter sequences and Illumina sample barcodes were added in two successive PCR steps. TCR alpha and beta cDNA libraries were sequenced on the Illumina HiSeq platform with custom primers. The original methods were these. Raw reads were processed with MiGEC to extract unique molecular identifiers, and MiXCR was used to determine CDR3 positions. For each individual, recombination models were inferred using an EM algorithm with the repgenHMM and IGoR tools. The analysis of shared clonotypes was done with the tcR package in R, with sharing normalized by the product of cloneset sizes. To study raw recombination free of thymic and clonal selection effects, out-of-frame nonproductive sequences were analyzed. TCRdb applied fastp at Q25 and MiXCR to the public reads, then kept only in-frame beta chains. Identical CDR3 proteins give one entry, which carries the most common genes and DNA. TCRdb assigned the V and J calls; the authors' analysis was not used. This sample holds fewer than 650,000 distinct CDR3 sequences; 9% to 10% were observed only once. Under 3.5% of the sample comes from the top ten.

These same data were also listed under a study on yellow fever vaccine responses in identical twins. Drawing on the second study: The T cell response to vaccination in identical twins was reported by the authors to appear partly convergent and partly personalized. In the study, vaccine-responding T cell clones were precisely tracked in identical twins.

The material sequenced was PBMCs. This receptor was taken from a woman under 30 in good health. The sequence joins TRBV7-9 to TRBJ2-1; 12 central bases correspond to TRBD2. The bases are TGTGCCAGCAGCCCGCGACTAGCGGGGGTCTCCTACAATGAGCAGTTCTTC. It translates to CASSPRLAGVSYNEQFF.